The sequence of this TCR beta chain was determined in a study of blood T cells in healthy people across ages. General study points: Investigators treated diversity estimates from one million T cells as underestimates. The lack of PBMC sorting stopped any conclusive naive versus antigen-experienced comparison.

A J-beta primer mix and a sample-barcoded 5' primer were used in a second PCR of about 7 to 12 cycles. Via MiXCR, TCRdb re-called the 5' RACE reads, giving one row per CDR3 protein. The sample has about 1.8 million distinct CDR3 sequences; about 50% are singletons. The study isolated at least 6.5 million PBMCs from each sample. Per sample, extraction of total RNA gave at least 5.5 micrograms in every case. This CDR3 spans 15 amino acids. Per germline, CDR1 LGHNA and CDR2 YNFKEQ. Trimming removed 3 bases from V and 15 bases from J; junction bases left unmatched: 17. To note about this clonotype: Its target is not known.

This receptor was taken from a woman in her thirties or forties in good health. The specimen sequenced was blood. The rearrangement links TRBV4-2 to TRBJ2-1; TRBD1 matches at 7 bases. Here the CDR3 reads CASSQGKIEGARTFF. CDR3 nucleotide sequence: TGTGCCAGCAGCCAGGGTAAAATAGAGGGGGCGAGGACGTTCTTC.